The 31 T cell receptor beta chains given below trace back to one sample, sequenced in a study of blood T cell repertoires in COVID-19. Method: immunoSEQ multiplex PCR; TCRdb's copy keeps in-frame clones and lacks some. The profile shows 250,000 to 300,000 clones, roughly 85% of them singletons. The specimen sequenced was peripheral blood. The receptors derive from a woman in her 70s with acute or convalescent COVID-19.

The chain couples TRBV6-5 to TRBJ2-2; 7 bases are shared with TRBD1. V dropped 8 bases and J dropped 4; count of bases not matched to a gene: 13. The CDR3 is made up of 16 amino acids. CDR1 and CDR2 (germline): MNHEY, SVGAGI. The CDR3 region has the DNA TGTGCCAGCGGTTTGGGACAGTTGGTAACCACCGGGGAGCTGTTTTTT. It yields the protein CASGLGQLVTTGELFF.

The chain employs TRBV5-1 and TRBJ2-5; 10 bases align to TRBD2. There are 14 residues in the CDR3. V lost 4 bases and J lost 3; bases outside the gene matches: 3. Germline assignment: CDR1 SGHRS and CDR2 YFSETQ. CDR3: CASSPGTSEETQYF. In DNA, the CDR3 is TGCGCCAGCAGCCCAGGGACTAGCGAAGAGACCCAGTACTTC.

The genes are TRBV10-3 and TRBJ1-2; possibly TRBD1 for D (5 bases). The germline CDR1 and CDR2 sequences are ENHRY and SYGVKD. The CDR3 extends over 12 amino acids. V lost 6 bases to trimming and J lost 4 bases, with 9 bases between them. The CDR3 reads CAIRAGGYGYTF. The CDR3 DNA sequence: TGTGCCATCAGGGCGGGGGGCTATGGCTACACCTTC.

This clone appeared once. The chain couples TRBV2 to TRBJ1-2; 7 nucleotides agree with TRBD1. Germline V gene lookup returns CDR1 SNHLY and CDR2 FYNNEI. The J segment lost 8 bases and the V segment lost 7 bases, leaving 7 bases of the junction unmatched. This CDR3 is built from 12 residues. The CDR3 DNA follows: TGTGCCAGCAATGCCGAGACAGGGGGCTACACCTTC. It specifies CASNAETGGYTF.

CDR3 coding DNA: TGTGCCAGCAACGGACAGGGGACTAACTATGGCTACACCTTC. Amino acid sequence: CASNGQGTNYGYTF. This chain uses TRBV5-6 with TRBJ1-2; 9 bases are shared with TRBD1. V gave up 6 bases and J gave up 0 bases; unmatched junction bases: 3. Looked up from germline, CDR1 is SGHDT and CDR2 is YYEEEE. The CDR3 has 14 residues.

The chain has TRBV5-4 and TRBJ2-1, with a tentative D call TRBD1 (6 bases). Per germline, CDR1 SGHNT and CDR2 YYREEE (reference sequence). V was trimmed by 3 bases and J by 6 bases, leaving 16 bases between them. CDR3 size: 15 residues. CDR3 nucleotide sequence: TGTGCCAGCAGCTACCCTGGGGGCCCCGGCAATGAGCAGTTCTTC. Amino acid sequence: CASSYPGGPGNEQFF.

This chain uses TRBV5-1 with TRBJ2-1; maybe TRBD1 (6 bases). V lost 4 bases and J 4 bases, leaving 15 bases between the germline ends. Germline assignment: CDR1 SGHRS and CDR2 YFSETQ. The CDR3 runs to 15 residues. This chain's CDR3 is CASSLGTTVYNEQFF. CDR3 sequence (DNA): TGCGCCAGCAGCCTAGGGACAACAGTTTACAATGAGCAGTTCTTC.

This clone was found once. The chain has TRBV7-9 and TRBJ2-5; TRBD1 agrees at 9 bases. V was clipped by 6 bases and J by 5 bases; unmatched bases: 7. Germline assignment: CDR1 SEHNR and CDR2 FQNEAQ (reference sequence). The CDR3 length is 14 residues. CDR3: CASSSTGGKETQYF. The CDR3 region has the DNA TGTGCCAGCAGTTCGACAGGGGGGAAGGAGACCCAGTACTTC.

The genes are TRBV4-1 and TRBJ2-5; tentatively, D is TRBD1 (8 bases). Germline CDR1 MGHRA, CDR2 YSYEKL. The CDR3 runs 15 residues. V lost 4 bases to trimming and J lost 2 bases, with 14 bases between them. As DNA, the CDR3 is TGCGCCAGCAGCCGTGGACAGGGAGGGCAAGAGACCCAGTACTTC. Translation gives CASSRGQGGQETQYF.

This clone was detected only once. The J gene is TRBJ2-1, the V gene TRBV5-5, with 9 bases identical to TRBD2. The CDR3 is made up of 15 amino acids. After removal of 4 bases from V and 8 bases from J, the junction contained 10 bases not matched to a gene. Germline CDR1 reads SGHKS; CDR2 reads YYEKEE (reference sequence). CDR3 nucleotides: TGTGCCAGCAGCGAGTCCGGGACTAGCTTCCATGAGCAGTTCTTC. It yields the protein CASSESGTSFHEQFF.

The chain has TRBV6-5 and TRBJ2-3; D is possibly TRBD2 (7 bases). The germline gives CDR1 MNHEY, CDR2 SVGAGI. Between the trimmed V and J ends, which lost 7 bases and 6 bases, there was a span of 20 bases. The CDR3 loop spans 15 amino acids. DNA of the CDR3: TGTGCCAGCAAAGGAGATGTGGGGGGGCACGATACGCAGTATTTT. Its protein is CASKGDVGGHDTQYF.

The rearrangement joins TRBV6-1 to TRBJ1-2, with D tentatively TRBD1 (5 bases). This CDR3 spans 16 amino acids. Per the germline V gene, CDR1 is MNHNS and CDR2 is SASEGT. Trimming removed 2 bases at V and 2 bases at J, with 15 bases between. CDR3 coding DNA: TGTGCCAGCAGTGAAATCTGGGGCAACATAAACTATGGCTACACCTTC. Its translation is CASSEIWGNINYGYTF.

In its sample, this clone was seen once. The rearrangement uses TRBV5-1 and TRBJ2-6; weak D call: TRBD1 (6 bases). The germline gives CDR1 SGHRS, CDR2 YFSETQ. Trimming pared 2 bases from V and 4 bases from J, leaving 22 bases between. The CDR3 runs 19 residues. The CDR3 DNA sequence: TGCGCCAGCAGCTTCAGGACGGGACAAACCCTCCGCGGGGCCAACGTCCTGACTTTC. Translation: CASSFRTGQTLRGANVLTF. Full variable domain (missing parts from reference TRBV5-1 and TRBJ2-6): KAGVTQTPRYLIKTRGQQVTLSCSPISGHRSVSWYQQTPGQGLQFLFEYFSETQRNKGNFPGRFSGRQFSNSRSEMNVSTLELGDSALYLCASSFRTGQTLRGANVLTFGAGSRLTVL.

A single count supports this clone. The chain employs TRBV5-1 and TRBJ2-3; 8 bases are a match to TRBD2. The CDR3 is 15 residues long. Germline CDR1 and CDR2: SGHRS and YFSETQ. Trimming removed 4 bases from V and 2 bases from J; junction bases left unmatched: 6. CDR3 bases: TGCGCCAGCAGCCTTAGCGGGGACCCCACAGATACGCAGTATTTT. Encoded protein: CASSLSGDPTDTQYF. Combining the CDR3 with reference TRBV5-1 and TRBJ2-3 gives the whole variable domain KAGVTQTPRYLIKTRGQQVTLSCSPISGHRSVSWYQQTPGQGLQFLFEYFSETQRNKGNFPGRFSGRQFSNSRSEMNVSTLELGDSALYLCASSLSGDPTDTQYFGPGTRLTVL.

V is TRBV10-1 and J is TRBJ1-3; no firm D call. Germline V gene data show CDR1 as WNHNN and CDR2 as SYGVQD (reference sequence). V lost 11 bases and J lost 3, with 17 bases in between. This CDR3 is 14 amino acids long. The CDR3 DNA reads TGCGCCCCGTTCACTCGGGGTAATGGAAACACCATATATTTT. Encoded protein: CAPFTRGNGNTIYF.

This clone has just one count. The CDR3 here is CASWETGYEQYF. The CDR3 nucleotides read TGTGCCAGCTGGGAGACTGGTTACGAGCAGTACTTC. The chain couples TRBV6-5 to TRBJ2-7, with D tentatively TRBD2 (5 bases). The CDR3 runs to 12 residues. Per the germline V gene, CDR1 is MNHEY and CDR2 is SVGAGI. V lost 8 bases and J 4 bases, leaving 12 bases between the germline ends.

The rearrangement uses TRBV3-1 (or the pseudogene TRBV3-2) and TRBJ1-6; D call uncertain. The germline V gene encodes CDR1 LGHDT and CDR2 YNNKEL (reference sequence). The CDR3 extends over 16 amino acids. Trimming stripped 1 base from V and 4 bases from J, with 11 bases between. Here the CDR3 DNA reads TGTGCCAGCAGCCAAGGACCGGGGATATATAATTCACCCCTCCACTTT. Its protein product is CASSQGPGIYNSPLHF.

The V and J genes are TRBV27 and TRBJ1-4; possibly TRBD1 for D (6 bases). Per germline, CDR1 MNHEY and CDR2 SMNVEV (reference sequence). The CDR3 contains 15 residues. Trimming cost V 5 bases and J 2 bases, with 12 bases left between them. In DNA form, the CDR3 reads TGTGCCAGCAGTCCCAGGGGTTTCACTAATGAAAAACTGTTTTTT. Translating gives CASSPRGFTNEKLFF.

The rearrangement uses TRBV5-4 and TRBJ1-1; 8 bases line up with TRBD1. The V gene end was trimmed by 5 bases and the J gene end by 4 bases; junction bases not matched to a gene: 10. The CDR3 spans 15 residues. The germline V gene encodes CDR1 SGHNT and CDR2 YYREEE (reference sequence). CDR3 region: CASSFQGARGTEAFF. The CDR3 DNA reads as TGTGCCAGCAGTTTCCAGGGGGCGCGCGGCACTGAAGCTTTCTTT.

The genes are TRBV11-2 and TRBJ1-2; D is ambiguous. The germline V and J ends were trimmed by 4 bases and 5 bases, with 17 bases remaining between them. The CDR3 covers 15 residues. The germline CDR1 and CDR2 sequences are SGHAT and FQNNGV. The CDR3: CASSSTPGGLYGYTF. The CDR3 nucleotides read TGTGCCAGCAGCTCAACGCCGGGTGGTTTGTATGGCTACACCTTC.

The rearrangement uses TRBV28 and TRBJ1-2; 7 bases are a match to TRBD1. Germline V lookup: CDR1 MDHEN, CDR2 SYDVKM. This CDR3 is 13 amino acids long. Trimming cost V 3 bases and J 5 bases; bases outside gene matches: 3. Written as DNA, the CDR3 is TGTGCCAGCAGTTTGTTACAGGGGTATGGCTACACCTTC. Translating it yields CASSLLQGYGYTF.

The chain carries TRBV7-2 and TRBJ2-7; D perhaps matches TRBD2 (7 bases). The germline gives CDR1 SGHTA, CDR2 FQGNSA. CDR3 length equals 15 residues. With 4 bases removed from V and 0 bases from J, the gap between germline ends came to 13 bases. CDR3 in amino acids: CASSWGGYSSYEQYF. The CDR3 DNA follows: TGTGCCAGCAGCTGGGGGGGCTATAGCTCCTACGAGCAGTACTTC.

J is TRBJ2-1 and V is TRBV7-3; no clear D. CDR1 SGHTA and CDR2 FQGTGA come from the germline V gene. V was pared by 2 bases and J by 5 bases, with 7 bases between. The CDR3 runs 13 residues. CDR3 DNA: TGTGCCAGCAGCTTAGCAGGCAACAATGAGCAGTTCTTC. Residues: CASSLAGNNEQFF.

The chain couples TRBV11-2 to TRBJ1-1; no definite D call. Trimming stripped 5 bases from V and 0 bases from J, with 7 bases between. Germline V CDR1 and CDR2: SGHAT, FQNNGV. The CDR3 is 13 residues long. The DNA for the CDR3 is TGTGCCAGCAGCCTGCACTTGAACACTGAAGCTTTCTTT. It specifies CASSLHLNTEAFF.

The chain couples TRBV2 to TRBJ1-1, with D hard to call. The V gene lost 5 bases and the J gene lost 0 bases, with 7 bases spanning the gap. The CDR3 has 13 amino acids. Germline CDR1 and CDR2: SNHLY and FYNNEI. This CDR3 is CASSFGLNTEAFF. In nucleotides, the CDR3 is TGTGCCAGCAGTTTCGGTCTGAACACTGAAGCTTTCTTT.

The chain links TRBV3-1 (or the pseudogene TRBV3-2) to TRBJ2-3; the match to TRBD2 covers 9 bases. The CDR3 is 18 amino acids. Per the germline V gene, CDR1 is LGHDT and CDR2 is YNNKEL (reference sequence). V gave up 0 bases and J gave up 2 bases; unmatched junction bases: 9. The CDR3 is CASSQDLGAGGVTDTQYF. The CDR3 DNA reads TGTGCCAGCAGCCAAGATCTGGGAGCGGGGGGCGTCACAGATACGCAGTATTTT.

The genes are TRBV5-1 and TRBJ2-2; D is unresolved. The CDR3 is 17 amino acids. With 3 bases removed from V and 0 bases from J, the gap between germline ends came to 15 bases. Germline CDR1 SGHRS, CDR2 YFSETQ. The CDR3 nucleotides read TGCGCCAGCAGCTCGCCCGGGTCCCTTACGAACACCGGGGAGCTGTTTTTT. This codes for CASSSPGSLTNTGELFF.

The rearrangement uses TRBV13 and TRBJ2-7; the D gene is possibly TRBD1 (6 bases). V was shortened by 3 bases and J by 0 bases, with 12 bases between the two germline ends. Germline lookup yields CDR1 PRHDT and CDR2 FYEKMQ (reference sequence). This CDR3 has 15 amino acids. CDR3 residues: CASSFGQRSSYEQYF. CDR3 DNA: TGTGCCAGCAGCTTTGGACAGAGGAGCTCCTACGAGCAGTACTTC. The full variable domain, rest sourced from reference TRBV13 and TRBJ2-7, is AAGVIQSPRHLIKEKRETATLKCYPIPRHDTVYWYQQGPGQDPQFLISFYEKMQSDKGSIPDRFSAQQFSDYHSELNMSSLELGDSALYFCASSFGQRSSYEQYFGPGTRLTVT.

This rearrangement joins TRBV10-3 to TRBJ1-1; TRBD1 agrees at 7 bases. The CDR3 covers 14 residues. Germline CDR1 and CDR2: ENHRY and SYGVKD. V was pared by 6 bases and J by 0 bases, with 4 bases of the junction left unmatched. The DNA of the CDR3 is TGTGCCATCAGGGGGGACAGCATGAACACTGAAGCTTTCTTT. The encoded protein is CAIRGDSMNTEAFF.

This clone was detected only once. The V gene is TRBV11-2, the J gene TRBJ2-1, with 9 nucleotides matching TRBD2. Looked up from germline, CDR1 is SGHAT and CDR2 is FQNNGV. The CDR3 has 17 residues. J was trimmed by 6 bases and V by 5 bases; bases with no gene match: 14. The CDR3 DNA reads as TGTGCCAGCAGCCCCACCCAGCGGGGGGCTAGGGGCAATGAGCAGTTCTTC. Amino acid sequence: CASSPTQRGARGNEQFF.

The CDR3 protein is CAFQDRNTEAFF. In DNA form, the CDR3 reads TGTGCCTTCCAAGACAGGAACACTGAAGCTTTCTTT. The chain joins TRBV30 to TRBJ1-1, with D perhaps TRBD1 (5 bases). Trimming left V 7 bases short and J 1 base short, with 10 bases between. The germline gives CDR1 GTSNPN, CDR2 SVGIG (reference sequence). The CDR3 consists of 12 residues.